The source of this TCR beta chain is a study of blood T cell repertoires in COVID-19. Overall study: Spain, Italy and the United States supplied samples that represented acute and convalescent COVID-19. PBMCs, B-cell-depleted T cells, or T cells provided the cDNA or gDNA that made up the material.

This CDR3 has 15 amino acids. Germline loops: CDR1 SGHTA, CDR2 FQGTGA. Trimming stripped 2 bases from V and 4 bases from J, with 13 bases between. Original analysis: Amplified reference gene primers provided the basis for estimating nucleated cell counts. Generated by immunoSEQ multiplex PCR, the TCRdb table keeps only in-frame clones and is missing some. V, J and clone size were drawn from that table, and D and trimming were deduced from the DNA. Of over 65,000 clones listed, around 82% are singletons. The chain recombines TRBV7-3 with TRBJ2-3; D may be TRBD2 (6 bases). This TCR was sampled from an elderly man with active COVID-19. Material: peripheral blood. The CDR3 loop reads CASSLYPGVADTQYF. The CDR3 coding sequence is TGTGCCAGCAGCTTATACCCGGGGGTGGCAGATACGCAGTATTTT.